What follows are 24 T cell receptor beta chains derived from one specimen sequenced in a study of T cell clones after liver transplantation. Sequencing was performed with immunoSEQ multiplex PCR; in TCRdb, only in-frame clones are kept and a portion is missing. The sample includes 98,000 or so clones, 75% to 85% of them seen just once. The sample consisted of CD4+ T cells from blood, taken before liver transplant. Source of these receptors: a human donor who received a liver transplant.

V gene TRBV10-2 combines with J gene TRBJ2-1; 7 bases agree with TRBD2. This CDR3 contains 12 residues. V shed 2 bases, J shed 10 bases, and the junction held 2 bases outside the gene matches. Germline V gene sequence: CDR1 WSHSY, CDR2 SAAADI. The CDR3 spells CASSEGAGEQFF. The CDR3 coding sequence is TGCGCCAGCAGTGAGGGAGCGGGAGAGCAGTTCTTC.

The rearrangement uses TRBV5-4 and TRBJ2-5, with TRBD2 matching 8 bases. CDR1 SGHNT and CDR2 YYREEE come from the germline V gene (reference sequence). The J segment lost 1 base and the V segment lost 4 bases, leaving 9 bases of the junction unmatched. The CDR3 sequence is 16 residues long. Here the CDR3 DNA reads TGTGCCAGCAGCGCCGGGGGGGCCGATCGCCAAGAGACCCAGTACTTC. Its protein product is CASSAGGADRQETQYF.

About this clone itself: One end of the junction fails to match germline, which may point to a read error. The chain links TRBV6-6 to TRBJ1-2; D remains ambiguous. The CDR3 runs to 14 residues. CDR1 MNHNY and CDR2 SVGAGI come from the germline V gene (reference sequence). The CDR3 bases are TGTGCCAGCAGTTACTCGATTTCCAGTGGGCCCACATTCTTC. Its protein product is CASSYSISSGPTFF.

CDR3 sequence reads: CSVATSGITGELFF. CDR3 coding DNA: TGCAGCGTTGCGACTAGCGGGATTACCGGGGAGCTGTTTTTT. The gene calls are TRBV29-1 and TRBJ2-2, with 11 bases fitting TRBD2. Trimming took 4 bases from V and 5 from J; bases not matched to a gene: 3. The CDR3 is 14 amino acids. Germline CDR1 and CDR2: SQVTM and ANQGSEA.

The chain combines TRBV7-2 with TRBJ2-2; TRBD2 matches at 11 bases. Looked up from germline, CDR1 is SGHTA and CDR2 is FQGNSA. This CDR3 is 16 amino acids long. Trimming cost V 5 bases and J 6 bases; bases outside gene matches: 8. CDR3 amino acids: CASSPWTSGPPGELFF. The CDR3 DNA reads TGTGCCAGCAGCCCGTGGACTAGCGGGCCCCCCGGGGAGCTGTTTTTT.

V gene TRBV2 combines with J gene TRBJ1-5; D might be TRBD1 (5 bases). The CDR3 is 14 residues long. The germline gives CDR1 SNHLY, CDR2 FYNNEI. Trimming shortened V by 7 bases and J by 3 bases, and 13 bases separated the two germline ends. CDR3 sequence: CASNGDSHNQPQHF. The DNA of the CDR3 is TGTGCCAGCAATGGAGACAGCCACAATCAGCCCCAGCATTTT. Complete variable domain (other parts from reference TRBV2 and TRBJ1-5): EPEVTQTPSHQVTQMGQEVILRCVPISNHLYFYWYRQILGQKVEFLVSFYNNEISEKSEIFDDQFSVERPDGSNFTLKIRSTKLEDSAMYFCASNGDSHNQPQHFGDGTRLSIL.

The V and J genes are TRBV5-1 and TRBJ1-2, with D possibly being TRBD1 (6 bases). Germline V gene lookup returns CDR1 SGHRS and CDR2 YFSETQ. Trimming took 1 base from V and 4 from J, leaving 8 bases between them. This CDR3 contains 13 residues. The CDR3: CASSLTGPYGYTF. The CDR3 nucleotides read TGCGCCAGCAGCTTGACAGGGCCCTATGGCTACACCTTC. The variable domain in full, with the rest retrieved from reference TRBV5-1 and TRBJ1-2, is KAGVTQTPRYLIKTRGQQVTLSCSPISGHRSVSWYQQTPGQGLQFLFEYFSETQRNKGNFPGRFSGRQFSNSRSEMNVSTLELGDSALYLCASSLTGPYGYTFGSGTRLTVV.

The V call is TRBV19, the J call TRBJ2-1, with a possible D match to TRBD2 (6 bases). Trimming stripped 6 bases from V and 14 bases from J, with 20 bases between. The germline CDR1 and CDR2 sequences are LNHDA and SQIVND (reference sequence). The CDR3 has 13 amino acids. The DNA of the CDR3 is TGTGCCAGTAGCCCAGCCGGGAGCCTGACGAAGTTCTTC. Encoded protein: CASSPAGSLTKFF.

This clone was detected a few times. This chain's CDR3 is CASSQDRSPRRAGELFF. The CDR3, as DNA: TGCGCCAGCAGCCAAGATCGTAGTCCAAGGCGGGCCGGGGAGCTGTTTTTT. This sequence joins TRBV4-1 and TRBJ2-2; maybe TRBD2 (5 bases). V dropped 0 bases and J dropped 6 bases, with 17 bases sitting between them. In germline, CDR1 is MGHRA, CDR2 YSYEKL. The CDR3 has 17 residues.

The V gene is TRBV5-4, the J gene TRBJ2-3; 10 bases line up with TRBD2. The germline V gene encodes CDR1 SGHNT and CDR2 YYREEE (reference sequence). This CDR3 spans 15 amino acids. Germline trimming cut 4 bases from V and 2 bases from J; bases unmatched to any gene: 4. CDR3 coding DNA: TGTGCCAGCAGCCCCCTAGCGGGGGCCACAGATACGCAGTATTTT. It encodes CASSPLAGATDTQYF.

This chain joins TRBV25-1 and TRBJ2-2; 13 nucleotides line up with TRBD2. Germline values: CDR1 MGHDK, CDR2 SYGVNS. The CDR3 has 16 amino acids. The J segment lost 7 bases and the V segment lost 3 bases, leaving 5 bases of the junction unmatched. DNA of the CDR3: TGTGCCAGCAGTGAGTCCGGGACTAGCGGGGTCGGGGAGCTGTTTTTT. The encoded protein is CASSESGTSGVGELFF.

The V call is TRBV6-6, the J call TRBJ2-1, with no clear D. V dropped 0 bases and J dropped 7 bases, with 10 bases sitting between them. The CDR3 has 14 residues. Germline V gene sequence: CDR1 MNHNY, CDR2 SVGAGI (reference sequence). Here the CDR3 reads CASSYSKQTNEQFF. CDR3 sequence (DNA): TGTGCCAGCAGTTACTCGAAACAGACGAATGAGCAGTTCTTC.

This chain links TRBV6-6 with TRBJ1-3; D remains ambiguous. The V gene's germline CDR1 is MNHNY and CDR2 SVGAGI (reference sequence). The CDR3 is 13 residues long. V was shortened by 6 bases and J by 8 bases, with 14 bases between the two germline ends. CDR3 DNA sequence: TGTGCCAGCAGAGAGGTGAAGCCCGACACCATATATTTT. Its translation is CASREVKPDTIYF.

The chain carries TRBV6-5 and TRBJ1-1, with 9 nucleotides matching TRBD1. The V gene end was trimmed by 10 bases and the J gene end by 11 bases; junction bases not matched to a gene: 8. This CDR3 region has 11 residues. In germline, CDR1 is MNHEY, CDR2 SVGAGI. CDR3 DNA sequence: TGTGCCACACAGGGGGCATCCGTCGCTTTCTTT. It yields the protein CATQGASVAFF.

This rearrangement joins TRBV4-3 to TRBJ1-6, with 10 bases that match TRBD1. The CDR3 spans 14 residues. J lost 12 bases, V lost 3 bases, and 5 bases had no gene match. Germline values: CDR1 LGHNA, CDR2 YSLEER. CDR3 in DNA: TGCGCCAGCAGCCACGACAGGGGGCGCGTACCCCTCCACTTT. Protein product: CASSHDRGRVPLHF.

A single count supports this clone. The V call is TRBV7-2, the J call TRBJ2-7, with D possibly being TRBD1 or TRBD2 (6 bases each). CDR1 and CDR2 from the germline V gene are SGHTA and FQGNSA. V dropped 8 bases and J dropped 5 bases, with 22 bases sitting between them. The CDR3 has 15 residues. The CDR3 region is CASGPYGGRLNEQYF. CDR3 bases: TGTGCCAGCGGACCCTATGGGGGGCGCTTGAACGAGCAGTACTTC. Supplemented by reference TRBV7-2 and TRBJ2-7, the full variable domain reads GAGVSQSPSNKVTEKGKDVELRCDPISGHTALYWYRQSLGQGLEFLIYFQGNSAPDKSGLPSDRFSAERTGGSVSTLTIQRTQQEDSAVYLCASGPYGGRLNEQYFGPGTRLTVT.

The chain carries TRBV7-6 and TRBJ2-2; 13 bases are a match to TRBD2. Germline V gene sequence: CDR1 SGHVS, CDR2 FNYEAQ. V shed 5 bases and J 4 bases; nucleotides not matched to a gene: 7. The CDR3 length is 17 residues. The CDR3 region is CASSLGTSGIPTGELFF. In DNA form, the CDR3 reads TGTGCCAGCAGCCTCGGGACTAGCGGGATTCCCACCGGGGAGCTGTTTTTT. The full variable domain, its missing parts supplied by reference TRBV7-6 and TRBJ2-2, is GAGVSQSPRYKVTKRGQDVALRCDPISGHVSLYWYRQALGQGPEFLTYFNYEAQQDKSGLPNDRFSAERPEGSISTLTIQRTEQRDSAMYRCASSLGTSGIPTGELFFGEGSRLTVL.

The V and J genes are TRBV29-1 and TRBJ2-7, with D perhaps assigned TRBD1 or TRBD2 (6 bases each). The germline V and J ends were trimmed by 7 bases and 0 bases, with 19 bases remaining between them. Germline CDR1 is SQVTM and CDR2 is ANQGSEA. The length of the CDR3 is 15 residues. CDR3 DNA sequence: TGCAGCGCCTTAGCACGGGGGCTAAGCTCCTACGAGCAGTACTTC. It translates to CSALARGLSSYEQYF.

This chain joins TRBV27 and TRBJ2-1, with 10 positions matching TRBD1. Germline V CDR1 and CDR2: MNHEY, SMNVEV (reference sequence). V trimming: 8 bases; J trimming: 2 bases; junction bases outside the gene matches: 6. This CDR3 contains 15 residues. The CDR3 sequence is CASGTGTGAYNEQFF. In DNA form, the CDR3 reads TGTGCCAGCGGAACCGGGACAGGGGCCTACAATGAGCAGTTCTTC.

This chain joins TRBV7-2 and TRBJ2-7, with D perhaps TRBD2 (5 bases). From germline, CDR1 is SGHTA and CDR2 FQGNSA. The CDR3 is 15 amino acids. Trimming left V 5 bases short and J 2 bases short, with 16 bases between. The CDR3 here is CASSPRTLDTYEQYF. Here the CDR3 DNA reads TGTGCCAGCAGCCCTAGGACTCTTGATACCTACGAGCAGTACTTC.

The V call is TRBV6-5, the J call TRBJ2-3, with D perhaps assigned TRBD1 or TRBD2 (5 bases each). Germline assignment: CDR1 MNHEY and CDR2 SVGAGI. The CDR3 spans 14 residues. The V and J ends lost 5 bases and 4 bases respectively, with 13 bases between them. The CDR3 here is CASSRPRGADTQYF. The CDR3 region has the DNA TGTGCCAGCAGTAGGCCTAGGGGAGCAGATACGCAGTATTTT.

The V gene is TRBV12-5, the J gene TRBJ2-5; D is ambiguous. The CDR3 is 13 residues long. Trimming took 1 base from V and 4 from J, leaving 7 bases between them. The germline gives CDR1 LGHNT, CDR2 FRNRAP. The CDR3 here is CASGLEPGETQYF. Written as DNA, the CDR3 is TGTGCTAGTGGTTTGGAACCGGGAGAGACCCAGTACTTC.

The chain couples TRBV4-1 to TRBJ2-7; 9 bases line up with TRBD2. With 0 bases clipped from V and 4 bases from J, the junction kept 10 bases outside the gene matches. CDR1 MGHRA and CDR2 YSYEKL come from the germline V gene. The CDR3 is 17 amino acids. CDR3 protein: CASSQDPSGITEYEQYF. The CDR3 nucleotides are TGCGCCAGCAGCCAAGATCCTAGCGGGATAACTGAATACGAGCAGTACTTC.

This chain links TRBV7-3 with TRBJ2-5, with D unresolved. V dropped 2 bases and J dropped 3 bases, with 10 bases sitting between them. Germline CDR1 and CDR2: SGHTA and FQGTGA. This CDR3 spans 14 amino acids. This chain's CDR3 is CASSLSGQKETQYF. CDR3 DNA: TGTGCCAGCAGCTTATCAGGCCAAAAAGAGACCCAGTACTTC.